This T cell receptor beta chain derives from a study of beta chain features in type 1 diabetes. Purities over 95% were achieved in all sorted populations. Study-level results: Patients with type 1 diabetes showed fewer VDJ junction insertions and more deletions. Researchers could not determine here whether HLA type influences TCRB rearrangement.

Note on this clone: Its antigen is as yet unknown.

CDR1 MGHRA and CDR2 YSYEKL come from the germline V gene. The CDR3 extends over 13 amino acids. Trimming pared 1 base from V and 6 bases from J, leaving 9 bases between. The whole isolated RNA underwent reverse transcription, so sequencing captured expressed TCRB transcripts. Deep immunoSEQ sequencing covered naive, central memory and regulatory T cell samples. The data were produced by immunoSEQ multiplex PCR, yet TCRdb's version contains in-frame clones alone and is incomplete. The sample has some 360,000 clones; roughly a fifth are singletons. This TCR was sampled from a woman younger than 30 in good health. The J gene is TRBJ2-5, the V gene TRBV4-1; TRBD2 might be the D (6 bases). Sequenced: naive CD4+ T cells from blood. CDR3 amino acids: CASSQGGEQTQYF. For the CDR3, the DNA is TGCGCCAGCAGCCAAGGCGGGGAACAGACCCAGTACTTC.